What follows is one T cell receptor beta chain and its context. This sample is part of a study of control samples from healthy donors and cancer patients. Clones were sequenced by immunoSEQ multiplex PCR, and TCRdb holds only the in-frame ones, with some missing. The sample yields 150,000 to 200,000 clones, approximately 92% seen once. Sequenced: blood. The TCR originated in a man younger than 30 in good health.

In nucleotides, the CDR3 is TGCGCCAGCAGCCAGACAGGGTCGGACACTGAAGCTTTCTTT. This encodes CASSQTGSDTEAFF. The chain is built from TRBV5-1 and TRBJ1-1, with 7 bases matching TRBD1. V lost 4 bases to trimming and J lost 3 bases; unmatched junction nucleotides: 6. Germline CDR1 reads SGHRS; CDR2 reads YFSETQ. This CDR3 has 14 amino acids.